Described below is a single T cell receptor (beta chain) sequence and its context. Per germline, CDR1 SGHRS and CDR2 YFSETQ. The CDR3 is made up of 15 amino acids. V was pared by 4 bases and J by 2 bases, with 6 bases of the junction left unmatched. In the original workflow: Reference gene primer amplification gave estimated nucleated cell counts. Clones were sequenced by immunoSEQ multiplex PCR, and TCRdb holds only the in-frame ones, with some missing. Clonal size and the V and J genes are those of that table, whereas D and trimming came from the DNA. Of around 250,000 clones listed, roughly nine tenths were seen once; the top ten hold over 8%. The entry originates in a study of blood T cell repertoires in COVID-19. Study-level background: In each case, the material was cDNA or gDNA derived from T cells, B-cell-depleted T cells, or PBMCs.

This TCR was recovered from a middle-aged man with active or convalescent COVID-19. Sequencing was performed on peripheral blood. The V and J genes are TRBV5-1 and TRBJ2-3, with 8 bases matching TRBD1. This CDR3 reads CASSTTGVDTDTQYF. DNA of the CDR3: TGCGCCAGCAGCACGACAGGGGTCGACACAGATACGCAGTATTTT.